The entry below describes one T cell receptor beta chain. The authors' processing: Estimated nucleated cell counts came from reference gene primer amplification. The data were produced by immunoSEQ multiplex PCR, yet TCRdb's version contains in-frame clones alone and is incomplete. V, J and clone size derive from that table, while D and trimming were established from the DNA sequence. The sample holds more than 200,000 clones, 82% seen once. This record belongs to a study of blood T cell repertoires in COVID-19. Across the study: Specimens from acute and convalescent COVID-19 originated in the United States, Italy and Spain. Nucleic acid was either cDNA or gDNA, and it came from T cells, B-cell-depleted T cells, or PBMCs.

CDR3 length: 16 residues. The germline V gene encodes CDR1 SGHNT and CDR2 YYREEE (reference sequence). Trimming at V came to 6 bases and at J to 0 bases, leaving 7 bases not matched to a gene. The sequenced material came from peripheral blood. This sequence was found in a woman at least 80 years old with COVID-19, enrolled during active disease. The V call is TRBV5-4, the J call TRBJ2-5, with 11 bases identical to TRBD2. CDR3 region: CASTLGLAGYQETQYF. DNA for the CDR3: TGTGCCAGCACCCTTGGACTAGCGGGTTACCAAGAGACCCAGTACTTC.